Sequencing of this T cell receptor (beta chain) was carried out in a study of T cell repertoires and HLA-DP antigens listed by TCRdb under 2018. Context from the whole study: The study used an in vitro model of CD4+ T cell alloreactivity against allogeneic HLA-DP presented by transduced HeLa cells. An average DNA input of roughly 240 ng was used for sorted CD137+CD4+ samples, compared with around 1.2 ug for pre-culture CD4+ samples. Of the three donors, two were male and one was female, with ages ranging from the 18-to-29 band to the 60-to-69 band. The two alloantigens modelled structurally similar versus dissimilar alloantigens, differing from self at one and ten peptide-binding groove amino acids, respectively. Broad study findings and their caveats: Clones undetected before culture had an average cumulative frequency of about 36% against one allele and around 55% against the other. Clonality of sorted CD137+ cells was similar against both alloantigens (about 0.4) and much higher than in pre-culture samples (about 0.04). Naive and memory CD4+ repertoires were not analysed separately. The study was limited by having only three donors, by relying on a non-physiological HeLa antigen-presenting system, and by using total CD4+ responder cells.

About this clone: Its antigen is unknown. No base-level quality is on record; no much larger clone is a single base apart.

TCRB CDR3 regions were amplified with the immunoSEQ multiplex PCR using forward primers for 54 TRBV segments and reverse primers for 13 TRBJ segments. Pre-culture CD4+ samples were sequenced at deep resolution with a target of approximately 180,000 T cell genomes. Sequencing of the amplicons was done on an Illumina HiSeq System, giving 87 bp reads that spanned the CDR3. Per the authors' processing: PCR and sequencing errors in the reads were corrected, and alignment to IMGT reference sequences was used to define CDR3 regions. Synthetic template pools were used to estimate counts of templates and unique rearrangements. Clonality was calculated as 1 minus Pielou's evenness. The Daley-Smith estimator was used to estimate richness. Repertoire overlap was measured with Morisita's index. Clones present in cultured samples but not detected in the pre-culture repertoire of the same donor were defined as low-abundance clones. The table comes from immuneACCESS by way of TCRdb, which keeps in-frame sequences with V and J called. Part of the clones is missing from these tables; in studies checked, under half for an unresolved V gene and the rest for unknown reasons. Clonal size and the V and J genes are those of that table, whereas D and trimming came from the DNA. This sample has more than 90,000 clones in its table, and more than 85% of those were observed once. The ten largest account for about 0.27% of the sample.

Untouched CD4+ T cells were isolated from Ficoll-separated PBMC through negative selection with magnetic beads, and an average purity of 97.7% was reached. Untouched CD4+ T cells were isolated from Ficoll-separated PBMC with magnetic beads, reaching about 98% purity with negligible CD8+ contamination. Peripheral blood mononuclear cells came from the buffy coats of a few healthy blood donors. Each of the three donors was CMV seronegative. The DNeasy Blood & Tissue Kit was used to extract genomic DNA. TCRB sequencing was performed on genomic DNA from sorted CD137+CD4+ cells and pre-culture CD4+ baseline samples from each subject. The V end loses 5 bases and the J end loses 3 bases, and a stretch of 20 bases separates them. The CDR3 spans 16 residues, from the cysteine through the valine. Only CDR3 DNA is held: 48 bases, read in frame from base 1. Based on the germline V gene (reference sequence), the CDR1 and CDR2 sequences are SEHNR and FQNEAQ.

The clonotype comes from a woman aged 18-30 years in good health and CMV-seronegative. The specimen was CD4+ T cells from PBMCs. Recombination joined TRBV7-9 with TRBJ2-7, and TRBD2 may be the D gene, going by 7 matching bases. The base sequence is TGTGCCAGCAGCCCGGGGGCGTCTGGCGGGGGCTACGAGCAGTACGTC. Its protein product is CASSPGASGGGYEQYV.